Reported below is one T cell receptor (beta chain). What this receptor recognizes is not known. No qualities accompany the bases; no much larger clone lies one base away. This record comes from a study of response to subunit inactivated influenza vaccine (dated by TCRdb to between 2018 and 2020). In terms of the full investigation: Deep quantitative T cell receptor repertoire profiling was used in the study to track responses to a trivalent subunit inactivated influenza vaccine.

CDR1 LGHNA and CDR2 YSLEER are derived from the germline V gene. V is shortened by 0 bases, J by 4 bases, and the region joining them spans 13 bases. Inclusive of the bounding cysteine and phenylalanine, the CDR3 is 15 residues long. The CDR3 DNA has 45 bases and is translated from base 1. Beyond this particular receptor, the publication reports: The authors suggested that each seasonal influenza vaccination may recruit only a limited number of new T cells.

To prepare the library, RT-PCR was applied. For sequencing, an Illumina HiSeq 2500 was employed. TCRdb reprocessed the public reads (quality trimming at Q25 with fastp, clone calling with MiXCR) and kept in-frame beta chains. Each CDR3 protein appears once, grouped with its most common genes and DNA. This sample has approximately 530,000 distinct CDR3 sequences in its table, and about 7.6% of those were observed once. The top ten clonotypes cover about an eighth of the sample. The sequenced sample was PBMCs from blood, obtained around 25 months after vaccination. The chain employs TRBV4-3 and TRBJ2-7, with the D gene uncertain. This TCR was sampled from a man aged 50 to 69 who received an inactivated influenza vaccine. Donor details come from another sample of the same person, matched by shared clones. The nucleotide sequence reads TGCGCCAGCAGCCAAGATGTGCTTGGACCTTACGAGCAGTACTTC. This yields the protein CASSQDVLGPYEQYF.